This is a list of T cell receptor beta chains from one sample in a study of monozygotic twins with inflammatory bowel disease. TCRdb re-called the 5' RACE reads and shows each CDR3 protein once, DNA omitted. The table for this sample gives 300,000 to 450,000 distinct CDR3 sequences. The material sequenced was blood. Receptors originate from a human donor with ulcerative colitis or Crohn's disease, or a healthy co-twin of an affected twin (not recorded which). Both conserved end residues are part of each CDR3.

>TRBV20-1|TRBJ1-1
CSASASVNTEAFF
>TRBV18|TRBJ2-7
CASSPPGHSGYEQYF
>TRBV7-2|TRBJ1-3
CASSLGGPGAGNTIYF
>TRBV7-9|TRBJ2-6
CASSTLDRGIGANVLTF
>TRBV13|TRBJ2-6
CASSLDPFSGANVLTF
>TRBV11-2|TRBJ2-7
CASSLTGSRPEQYF
>TRBV24-1|TRBJ2-1
CATTGPDNEQFF
>TRBV5-1|TRBJ1-4
CASSVRAGYEKLFF
>TRBV28|TRBJ1-5
CASGSIQSNQPQHF
>TRBV20-1|TRBJ2-2
CSARDPGQGFNTGELFF
>TRBV6-1|TRBJ2-3
CASRIRSADTQYF
>TRBV6-1|TRBJ2-7
CASTSPGLRAEQYF
>TRBV6-6|TRBJ1-1
CASINRDGTEAFF
>TRBV7-2|TRBJ2-1
CASSSQWGARDEQFF
>TRBV12-3/TRBV12-4|TRBJ1-3
CASTFYTTGDNTIYF
>TRBV4-1|TRBJ2-7
CASSQWGGPSSYEQYF